This passage covers 25 T cell receptor beta chains from one sample sequenced in a study of graft-versus-host responses after intestinal transplantation. These TCRs' antigens remain unknown. The repertoire was sequenced with immunoSEQ multiplex PCR; TCRdb's copy has only in-frame clones and lacks some. This table holds tens of thousands of clones, over 90% found once. The sequencing used unstimulated CD4+ T cells sorted from spleen or lymph node cells, collected before transplant. The receptors were gathered from a human donor who was the organ donor for an intestinal transplant.

This chain connects TRBV28 to TRBJ1-5; no clear D gene. Germline assignment: CDR1 MDHEN and CDR2 SYDVKM. The V end lost 2 bases, the J end lost 11 bases, and 7 bases lay between the germline ends. This CDR3 is 11 amino acids long. In DNA, the CDR3 is TGTGCCAGCAGTTTAGGGCGTGCCCAGCATTTT. This gives the protein CASSLGRAQHF.

The rearrangement joins TRBV28 to TRBJ2-1; D may match TRBD1 or TRBD2 (8 bases each). There are 17 residues in the CDR3. Germline CDR1 is MDHEN and CDR2 is SYDVKM. Trimming removed 3 bases from V and 0 bases from J, with 15 bases in between. Written as DNA, the CDR3 is TGTGCCAGCAGTTTTAGGACAGGGACTAGCTCCTACAATGAGCAGTTCTTC. This codes for CASSFRTGTSSYNEQFF.

As regards this clone: Other DNA sequences in this specimen translate into the identical CDR3. The chain carries TRBV7-6 and TRBJ1-2, with 7 bases that match TRBD1. Germline assignment: CDR1 SGHVS and CDR2 FNYEAQ. The CDR3 consists of 13 residues. After removal of 1 base from V and 4 bases from J, the junction contained 0 bases not matched to a gene. CDR3 loop: CASSLDRGYGYTF. In DNA, the CDR3 is TGTGCCAGCAGCTTAGACAGGGGCTATGGCTACACCTTC.

This clone was detected once. The V call is TRBV11-2, the J call TRBJ2-1; D ambiguous. Germline V gene sequence: CDR1 SGHAT, CDR2 FQNNGV. This CDR3 contains 13 residues. Trimming cost V 0 bases and J 8 bases, with 8 bases left between them. Here the CDR3 DNA reads TGTGCCAGCAGCTTAGATCACGGTGATGAGCAGTTCTTC. It specifies CASSLDHGDEQFF.

This chain links TRBV25-1 with TRBJ2-5, with 11 bases identical to TRBD2. The germline CDR1 and CDR2 sequences are MGHDK and SYGVNS. V dropped 3 bases and J dropped 4; count of bases not matched to a gene: 7. CDR3 length: 16 residues. The CDR3 region is CASSDPSGGPAETQYF. CDR3 in DNA: TGTGCCAGCAGTGATCCTAGCGGGGGGCCCGCAGAGACCCAGTACTTC.

The chain employs TRBV30 and TRBJ2-3; 8 bases map to TRBD2. Germline CDR1 reads GTSNPN; CDR2 reads SVGIG (reference sequence). V was clipped by 0 bases and J by 2 bases; unmatched bases: 4. This CDR3 region has 15 residues. The CDR3 region has the DNA TGTGCCTGGAGTGTGCTAGCGGGCCCCACAGATACGCAGTATTTT. Protein: CAWSVLAGPTDTQYF.

The chain has TRBV5-8 and TRBJ1-4; D gene ambiguous. The CDR3 extends over 11 amino acids. Germline-derived CDR1 and CDR2 are SGHTS and YDEGEE. The CDR3 protein is CATSANEKLFF. For the CDR3, the DNA is TGTGCTACCAGCGCCAATGAAAAACTGTTTTTT.

V and J are TRBV7-9 and TRBJ2-7; tentatively, D is TRBD2 (6 bases). The V and J ends lost 1 base and 6 bases respectively, with 13 bases between them. Germline values: CDR1 SEHNR, CDR2 FQNEAQ (reference sequence). CDR3 length: 14 residues. The CDR3 protein is CASSLGGGTREQYF. CDR3 nucleotides: TGTGCCAGCAGCTTAGGCGGTGGGACTCGCGAGCAGTACTTC.

The rearrangement links TRBV10-3 to TRBJ1-6; the D gene is possibly TRBD1 (5 bases). Germline assignment: CDR1 ENHRY and CDR2 SYGVKD. Trimming cost V 6 bases and J 1 base, with 16 bases left between them. The CDR3 extends over 17 amino acids. CDR3 coding DNA: TGTGCCATCAGCTCGAGCGCTAAGGGGTCCTATAATTCACCCCTCCACTTT. Translation: CAISSSAKGSYNSPLHF.

This rearrangement joins TRBV18 to TRBJ2-7, with D perhaps matching TRBD2 (5 bases). Germline CDR1 reads KGHSH; CDR2 reads LQKENI. This CDR3 is 12 amino acids long. V gave up 3 bases and J gave up 7 bases, with 10 bases separating them. The CDR3 region is CASSPESGEQYF. As DNA, the CDR3 is TGTGCCAGCTCACCCGAGTCGGGGGAGCAGTACTTC.

The chain has TRBV18 and TRBJ1-1; D is undetermined. Per germline, CDR1 KGHSH and CDR2 LQKENI. The CDR3 runs to 15 residues. V was pared by 3 bases and J by 1 base, with 12 bases between. The CDR3 DNA is TGTGCCAGCTCACCGTACCTGGAGGGGAACACTGAAGCTTTCTTT. It yields the protein CASSPYLEGNTEAFF. The full variable domain, rest sourced from reference TRBV18 and TRBJ1-1, is NAGVMQNPRHLVRRRGQEARLRCSPMKGHSHVYWYRQLPEEGLKFMVYLQKENIIDESGMPKERFSAEFPKEGPSILRIQQVVRGDSAAYFCASSPYLEGNTEAFFGQGTRLTVV.

The chain joins TRBV5-1 to TRBJ2-7; 9 bases map to TRBD2. From germline, CDR1 is SGHRS and CDR2 YFSETQ. After removal of 0 bases from V and 2 bases from J, the junction contained 0 bases not matched to a gene. This CDR3 has 14 residues. The CDR3 nucleotides are TGCGCCAGCAGCTTGGTAGCGGGGGCCTACGAGCAGTACTTC. Translating it yields CASSLVAGAYEQYF.

V is TRBV5-8 and J is TRBJ2-1, with TRBD1 matching over 7 bases. The length of the CDR3 is 15 residues. Per germline, CDR1 SGHTS and CDR2 YDEGEE. V was pared by 0 bases and J by 8 bases, with 8 bases of the junction left unmatched. CDR3 nucleotide sequence: TGTGCCAGCAGCTTGGAAGGGGGCGCTGGGTATGAGCAGTTCTTC. It encodes CASSLEGGAGYEQFF.

The chain couples TRBV2 to TRBJ2-4; 7 positions agree with TRBD1. Germline assignment: CDR1 SNHLY and CDR2 FYNNEI. V was clipped by 2 bases and J by 6 bases; unmatched bases: 4. The CDR3 loop spans 14 amino acids. Here the CDR3 DNA reads TGTGCCAGCAGTGAACGGGGACAGACAAACATTCAGTACTTC. Protein sequence: CASSERGQTNIQYF. Based on the CDR3 plus reference TRBV2 and TRBJ2-4, the full variable domain is EPEVTQTPSHQVTQMGQEVILRCVPISNHLYFYWYRQILGQKVEFLVSFYNNEISEKSEIFDDQFSVERPDGSNFTLKIRSTKLEDSAMYFCASSERGQTNIQYFGAGTRLSVL.

The genes are TRBV6-5 and TRBJ2-7; no definite D call. Trimming left V 5 bases short and J 0 bases short, with 14 bases between. The germline V gene has CDR1 MNHEY and CDR2 SVGAGI. The CDR3 extends over 15 amino acids. In DNA form, the CDR3 reads TGTGCCAGCAGTCGCACGGGCCACAACTCCTACGAGCAGTACTTC. Its translation is CASSRTGHNSYEQYF.

V usage is TRBV7-9 and J usage is TRBJ1-6; D uncertain. CDR1 is SEHNR and CDR2 is FQNEAQ in the germline V gene (reference sequence). V lost 5 bases and J 5 bases, leaving 13 bases between the germline ends. The CDR3 runs to 15 residues. The CDR3 DNA sequence: TGTGCCAGCAGCGTAGGGTCGGTTAATAATTCACCCCTCCACTTT. This translates into CASSVGSVNNSPLHF.

This clone came up once. The V call is TRBV18, the J call TRBJ1-2; D unresolved. The germline gives CDR1 KGHSH, CDR2 LQKENI. Trimming took off 0 bases at V and 8 bases at J, with 19 bases between the two ends. The CDR3 runs to 16 residues. The chain's CDR3 is CASSPPTRMADGGYTF. CDR3 sequence (DNA): TGTGCCAGCTCACCACCGACGAGGATGGCGGATGGGGGCTACACCTTC.

The rearrangement links TRBV21-1 to TRBJ2-7. TRBV21-1 is deemed a pseudogene. This CDR3 is 11 amino acids long. For the CDR3, the DNA is TGTGCCAGCAGCAGGTCCTACGAGCAGTACTTC. It encodes CASSRSYEQYF.

This chain connects TRBV2 to TRBJ2-1; D gene uncertain. This CDR3 spans 12 amino acids. V shed 9 bases and J shed 9 bases, with 15 bases lying between them. Germline CDR1 is SNHLY and CDR2 is FYNNEI. The CDR3 is CARRDPTAEQFF. Here the CDR3 DNA reads TGTGCCAGAAGAGACCCTACCGCTGAGCAGTTCTTC.

The chain recombines TRBV6-6 with TRBJ2-3, with D tentatively TRBD1 (5 bases). The CDR3 consists of 15 residues. The ends were cut back, 2 bases at V and 0 bases at J, with 9 bases in the middle. Per the germline V gene, CDR1 is MNHNY and CDR2 is SVGAGI (reference sequence). The CDR3 protein is CASSYGAASTDTQYF. The CDR3 nucleotides are TGTGCCAGCAGTTACGGGGCAGCTAGCACAGATACGCAGTATTTT.

The chain carries TRBV2 and TRBJ1-3; D unclear. CDR3 length: 11 residues. Germline V gene sequence: CDR1 SNHLY, CDR2 FYNNEI. V lost 3 bases and J lost 8, with 5 bases in between. CDR3 coding DNA: TGTGCCAGCAGTGACTCCGACACCATATATTTT. Its protein product is CASSDSDTIYF.

This clone has a single count. The chain uses TRBV19 and TRBJ2-2, with D possibly TRBD1 on 5 matching bases. Germline loops: CDR1 LNHDA, CDR2 SQIVND (reference sequence). V gave up 5 bases and J gave up 4 bases, with 8 bases separating them. CDR3 size: 13 residues. The CDR3 nucleotides read TGTGCCAGTAGTGTTACAGGCACCGGGGAGCTGTTTTTT. It codes for CASSVTGTGELFF.

This clone was observed once. The same CDR3 can be traced to other DNA sequences in this sample. J is TRBJ2-6 and V is TRBV9, with D unclear. The germline V gene has CDR1 SGDLS and CDR2 YYNGEE. The CDR3 consists of 15 residues. V lost 0 bases and J 0 bases, leaving 4 bases between the germline ends. DNA for the CDR3: TGTGCCAGCAGCGTAGCGGGCTCTGGGGCCAACGTCCTGACTTTC. As protein: CASSVAGSGANVLTF.

The chain recombines TRBV5-1 with TRBJ1-3; D is undetermined. Germline V gives CDR1 SGHRS, CDR2 YFSETQ. V lost 4 bases to trimming and J lost 0 bases, with 14 bases between them. The CDR3 extends over 16 amino acids. The chain's CDR3 is CASSPGPSGSGNTIYF. The CDR3 nucleotides are TGCGCCAGCAGCCCGGGCCCTTCAGGCTCTGGAAACACCATATATTTT.

The CDR3 sequence is CASSLGVLGEKLFF. The DNA for the CDR3 is TGTGCCAGCAGCCTGGGGGTCCTCGGTGAAAAACTGTTTTTT. The chain combines TRBV7-2 with TRBJ1-4; maybe TRBD1 (5 bases). This CDR3 contains 14 residues. The V and J ends lost 5 bases and 7 bases respectively, with 14 bases between them. Germline lookup yields CDR1 SGHTA and CDR2 FQGNSA.